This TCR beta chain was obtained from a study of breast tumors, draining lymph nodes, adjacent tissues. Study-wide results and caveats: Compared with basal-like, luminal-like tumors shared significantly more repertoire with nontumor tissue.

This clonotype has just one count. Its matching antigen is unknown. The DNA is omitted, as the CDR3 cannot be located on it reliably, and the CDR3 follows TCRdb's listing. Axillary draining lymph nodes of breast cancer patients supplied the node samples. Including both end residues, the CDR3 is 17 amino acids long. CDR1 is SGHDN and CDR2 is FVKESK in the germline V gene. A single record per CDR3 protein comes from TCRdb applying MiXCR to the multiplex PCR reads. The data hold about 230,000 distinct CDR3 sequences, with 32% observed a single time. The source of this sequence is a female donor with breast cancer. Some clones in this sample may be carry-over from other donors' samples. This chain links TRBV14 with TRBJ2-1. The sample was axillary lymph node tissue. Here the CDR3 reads CASSIYLCSVVKNEQFF.